The clone carrying this T cell receptor (beta chain) was counted only a few times. Its antigen is not identified. This sample stems from a study of blood T cells in healthy people across ages. CDR1 is WSHSY and CDR2 is SAAADI in the germline V gene. The V and J ends lost 7 bases and 0 bases, in that order; junction bases with no gene match: 9. The CDR3 contains 16 residues. Study results and limitations: In long-lived donors, naive CD4+ cell counts and diversity exceeded those of aged donors.

A second roughly 6 to 11 cycle PCR used barcoded and J-beta primers. Each cDNA molecule was tagged by a template-switch adaptor that had 12 random nucleotides. TCRdb re-analysed the 5' RACE reads in MiXCR, keeping a single row per CDR3 protein. The sample contains a few hundred thousand distinct CDR3 sequences, roughly 29% of which appear only once. This sequence was found in a woman between 65 and 79 years old in good health. Sequencing was performed on blood. The chain carries TRBV10-2 and TRBJ2-7; 10 nucleotides match TRBD1. The CDR3 sequence: CASKTPGQGSSYEQYF. The DNA of the CDR3 is TGCGCCAGCAAGACACCGGGACAGGGGTCCTCCTACGAGCAGTACTTC.